The subject of this entry is one T cell receptor (beta chain). The data were taken from a study of blood T cell repertoires in COVID-19. In the study overall: Spain, Italy and the United States supplied samples that represented acute and convalescent COVID-19. From T cells, B-cell-depleted T cells, or PBMCs came the material, which was cDNA or gDNA.

Source study methods: By means of reference gene primer amplification, nucleated cell counts were estimated. Profiling relied on immunoSEQ multiplex PCR, and the TCRdb table lists in-frame clones only, not all of them. The DNA gave D and trimming, while V, J and clone size come from that table. This table holds about 340,000 clones, about 86% found once. V shed 4 bases and J 3 bases; nucleotides not matched to a gene: 3. The CDR3 totals 13 residues. The germline V gene has CDR1 LGHDT and CDR2 YNNKEL (reference sequence). A Seattle source enrolled patients during active infection and followed them longitudinally.

The sample comprised peripheral blood. The chain couples TRBV3-1 (or the pseudogene TRBV3-2) to TRBJ2-7; 7 bases are shared with TRBD1. The sequence derives from a woman between 55 and 75 years old with COVID-19, enrolled during active disease. Written as DNA, the CDR3 is TGTGCCAGCAGCCTGCCAGGGGGCTACGAGCAGTACTTC. Residues: CASSLPGGYEQYF.